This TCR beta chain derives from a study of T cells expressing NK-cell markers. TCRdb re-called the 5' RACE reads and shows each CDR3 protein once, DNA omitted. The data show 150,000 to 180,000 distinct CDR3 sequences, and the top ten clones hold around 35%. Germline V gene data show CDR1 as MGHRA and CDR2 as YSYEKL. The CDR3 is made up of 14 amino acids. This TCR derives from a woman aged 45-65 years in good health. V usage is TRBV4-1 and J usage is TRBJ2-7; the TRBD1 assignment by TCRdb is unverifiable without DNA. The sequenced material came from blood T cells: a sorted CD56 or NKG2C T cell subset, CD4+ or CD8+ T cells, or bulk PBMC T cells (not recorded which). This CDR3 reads CASSQVPLAYEQYF.